The present TCR beta chain was sequenced within a study of blood T cells in healthy people across ages. Findings and limits, study-wide: Older age coincided with a roughly linear decline in TCR beta diversity per million T cells. The authors considered diversity estimates from one million T cells to be underestimates.

Peripheral blood, about 9.8 milliliters per donor, was collected. As concerns this clonotype: Its antigen is unidentified.

The CDR3 covers 11 residues. CDR1 and CDR2 from the germline V gene are SNHLY and FYNNEI. Trimming took off 9 bases at V and 3 bases at J, with 9 bases between the two ends. A second PCR, run for about 7 to 11 cycles, used a sample-barcoded 5' primer plus a J-beta primer mix. At least 2.5 million CDR3-containing paired-end reads were obtained per sample. One entry per CDR3 protein, called by TCRdb with MiXCR from the 5' RACE reads. The table has about 1,000,000 distinct CDR3 sequences, more than 40% seen once. The sequence was collected from a woman aged 60-75 years in good health. V gene TRBV2 combines with J gene TRBJ2-7; a possible D gene is TRBD1 (5 bases). Specimen: blood. CDR3 region: CASDRVYEQYF. The DNA of the CDR3 is TGTGCCAGTGACAGAGTCTACGAGCAGTACTTC. Complete variable domain (other parts from reference TRBV2 and TRBJ2-7): EPEVTQTPSHQVTQMGQEVILRCVPISNHLYFYWYRQILGQKVEFLVSFYNNEISEKSEIFDDQFSVERPDGSNFTLKIRSTKLEDSAMYFCASDRVYEQYFGPGTRLTVT.